This T cell receptor beta chain was identified in a study of T cells in Graves' hyperthyroidism and ophthalmopathy. Ophthalmopathy patients had Clinical Activity Score at least 3, NOSPECS grade at least 4, duration under 3 months. The V end lost 5 bases, the J end lost 11 bases, and 15 bases lay between the germline ends. The length of the CDR3 is 12 residues. RNA transcripts yielded amplified TCR beta CDR3 regions. During a first-round RT-PCR of the TCR CDR3, the HTBI primer set was used. One entry per CDR3 protein, called by TCRdb with MiXCR from the multiplex PCR reads. The table shows approximately 600,000 distinct CDR3 sequences, with approximately 15% occurring only once. Concerning this clonotype: Its specificity is not known.

Study results and caveats: Separation of ophthalmopathy from stable hyperthyroidism was achieved by a 13 V-J model. Most clonotypes expanded in the thyroid (above 0.001) were also present in blood.

The TCR sequence derives from a woman in her 40s with Graves' ophthalmopathy. This sequence joins TRBV12-3 or TRBV12-4 and TRBJ1-1; tentative D call: TRBD1 (5 bases). The sample taken for sequencing was blood. In nucleotides, the CDR3 is TGTGCCAGCAGTCCCGGGGGGATTAGGGCTTTCTTT. As protein: CASSPGGIRAFF.